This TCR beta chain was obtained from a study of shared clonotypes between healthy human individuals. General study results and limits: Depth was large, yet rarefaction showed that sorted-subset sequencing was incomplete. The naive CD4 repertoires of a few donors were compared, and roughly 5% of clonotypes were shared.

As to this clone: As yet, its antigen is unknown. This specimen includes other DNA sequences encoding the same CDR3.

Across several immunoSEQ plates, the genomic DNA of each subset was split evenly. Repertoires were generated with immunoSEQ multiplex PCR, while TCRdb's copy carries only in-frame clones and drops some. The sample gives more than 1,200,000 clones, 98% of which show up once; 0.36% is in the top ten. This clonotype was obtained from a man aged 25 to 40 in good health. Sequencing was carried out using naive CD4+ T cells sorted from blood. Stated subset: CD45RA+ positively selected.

CDR3 sequence: CASSIGLSTDTQYF. As DNA, the CDR3 is TGTGCCAGTAGTATTGGTCTTAGCACAGATACGCAGTATTTT. The chain links TRBV19 to TRBJ2-3; D remains unclear. The CDR3 sequence is 14 residues long. Trimming removed 3 bases from V and 0 bases from J, with 7 bases in between. Germline CDR1 and CDR2: LNHDA and SQIVND (reference sequence). The entire variable domain, with the rest obtained from reference TRBV19 and TRBJ2-3, is as follows: DGGITQSPKYLFRKEGQNVTLSCEQNLNHDAMYWYRQDPGQGLRLIYYSQIVNDFQKGDIAEGYSVSREKKESFPLTVTSAQKNPTAFYLCASSIGLSTDTQYFGPGTRLTVL.